This T cell receptor (beta chain) is from a study of Graves' ophthalmopathy and Graves' hyperthyroidism. RNA transcripts were the source from which TCR beta CDR3 regions were amplified. HTBI-primed first-round RT-PCR preceded second-round multiplex PCR. TCRdb called the multiplex PCR reads again in MiXCR, with one record for every CDR3 protein. This repertoire shows roughly 160,000 distinct CDR3 sequences, 30% to 45% found once; its top ten account for less than 9.5%. This clonotype was counted only a few times. Its antigen remains unidentified. Study observations and caveats: Ophthalmopathy progression cases were predicted by the model with about 70% sensitivity and less than 85% specificity. A model built from 13 signatures distinguished ophthalmopathy from stable hyperthyroidism with about 86% sensitivity and about 80% specificity.

Exclusion covered patients with other autoimmune diseases or uncontrolled infections (as well as pregnancy or lactation). Each diagnosis was determined on the basis of clinical symptoms, serum thyroxine, TRAb, thyroid ultrasound and orbital computed tomography. This clonotype was sampled from a young man with Graves' ophthalmopathy. Sequenced: peripheral blood.

The CDR3 DNA sequence: TGTGCCAGCAGCCCCGGTCGGGGCCCCGGCCTGAAGTACGAGCAGTACTTC. This encodes CASSPGRGPGLKYEQYF. The rearrangement links TRBV7-8 to TRBJ2-7, with D perhaps assigned TRBD1 or TRBD2 (5 bases each). V was shortened by 5 bases and J by 4 bases, with 24 bases between the two germline ends. There are 17 residues in the CDR3. Germline assignment: CDR1 SGHVS and CDR2 FQNEAQ.